The 19 T cell receptor beta chains below all came from one sample that was sequenced in a study of technical replicates of blood from several donors. Generated by immunoSEQ multiplex PCR, the TCRdb table keeps only in-frame clones and is missing some. The profile shows roughly 65,000 clones, approximately 88% of them singletons. Material: PBMCs. These receptors originate from a human donor in good health. Some clones in this sample may be carry-over from other donors' samples.

This rearrangement joins TRBV2 to TRBJ2-7; D uncertain. CDR1 SNHLY and CDR2 FYNNEI come from the germline V gene. The CDR3 runs to 11 residues. Deletions cut 4 bases from V and 6 bases from J, with 7 bases between. The CDR3 sequence is CASSVRSEQYF. CDR3 DNA sequence: TGTGCCAGCAGTGTAAGGAGCGAGCAGTACTTC. Filled out from reference TRBV2 and TRBJ2-7, the complete variable domain reads EPEVTQTPSHQVTQMGQEVILRCVPISNHLYFYWYRQILGQKVEFLVSFYNNEISEKSEIFDDQFSVERPDGSNFTLKIRSTKLEDSAMYFCASSVRSEQYFGPGTRLTVT.

J is TRBJ2-1 and V is TRBV15; TRBD2 matches at 7 bases. J gave up 4 bases and V 5 bases, and 14 bases lay outside the gene matches. Germline V gene sequence: CDR1 LNHNV, CDR2 YYDKDF (reference sequence). The CDR3 length is 17 residues. CDR3 amino acids: CATSPPGGERDYNEQFF. As DNA, the CDR3 is TGTGCCACCAGCCCTCCGGGGGGTGAGCGGGATTACAATGAGCAGTTCTTC. Filled out from reference TRBV15 and TRBJ2-1, the complete variable domain reads DAMVIQNPRYQVTQFGKPVTLSCSQTLNHNVMYWYQQKSSQAPKLLFHYYDKDFNNEADTPDNFQSRRPNTSFCFLDIRSPGLGDTAMYLCATSPPGGERDYNEQFFGPGTRLTVL.

This chain uses TRBV10-3 with TRBJ1-1, with 11 bases fitting TRBD1. Germline V gene data show CDR1 as ENHRY and CDR2 as SYGVKD. With V trimmed by 10 bases and J by 9 bases, 19 bases remained unmatched. The CDR3 has 16 residues. Written as DNA, the CDR3 is TGTGCCACAAGGACAGGGGGCGATAACGTTGGTCAAAAAGCTTTCTTT. This encodes CATRTGGDNVGQKAFF.

The V and J genes are TRBV4-2 and TRBJ1-4; 9 bases fit TRBD1. In germline, CDR1 is LGHNA, CDR2 YNFKEQ. The CDR3 is 18 amino acids. V lost 3 bases and J lost 0; bases outside the gene matches: 8. The CDR3 sequence: CASSQATGGRSTNEKLFF. The CDR3 nucleotides are TGTGCCAGCAGCCAGGCGACAGGGGGACGCTCAACTAATGAAAAACTGTTTTTT.

The chain employs TRBV5-6 and TRBJ2-7, with 7 nucleotides matching TRBD1. The V gene's germline CDR1 is SGHDT and CDR2 YYEEEE. J was trimmed by 7 bases and V by 2 bases; bases with no gene match: 3. This CDR3 is built from 12 residues. The chain's CDR3 is CASSLTGEEQYF. DNA for the CDR3: TGTGCCAGCAGCTTAACAGGGGAAGAGCAGTACTTC. Using reference TRBV5-6 and TRBJ2-7 for the parts outside the CDR3, the full variable domain is DAGVTQSPTHLIKTRGQQVTLRCSPKSGHDTVSWYQQALGQGPQFIFQYYEEEERQRGNFPDRFSGHQFPNYSSELNVNALLLGDSALYLCASSLTGEEQYFGPGTRLTVT.

This chain connects TRBV5-6 to TRBJ2-5; 14 bases line up with TRBD2. The germline V gene encodes CDR1 SGHDT and CDR2 YYEEEE. The junction had 12 bases not matched to a gene; V was cut back by 4 bases and J by 4 bases. The CDR3 sequence is 18 residues long. CDR3 amino acids: CASSTTTTSGRAGETQYF. CDR3 in DNA: TGTGCCAGCAGCACAACTACGACTAGCGGGAGGGCCGGAGAGACCCAGTACTTC.

The rearrangement links TRBV11-2 to TRBJ2-3; 9 nucleotides line up with TRBD2. The V gene end was trimmed by 4 bases and the J gene end by 1 base; junction bases not matched to a gene: 6. CDR1 SGHAT and CDR2 FQNNGV come from the germline V gene. The CDR3 spans 16 residues. This CDR3 is CASSSHSGRGTDTQYF. CDR3 nucleotide sequence: TGTGCCAGCAGCTCCCATAGCGGGAGAGGCACAGATACGCAGTATTTT. The full variable domain, with the rest looked up from reference TRBV11-2 and TRBJ2-3, is EAGVAQSPRYKIIEKRQSVAFWCNPISGHATLYWYQQILGQGPKLLIQFQNNGVVDDSQLPKDRFSAERLKGVDSTLKIQPAKLEDSAVYLCASSSHSGRGTDTQYFGPGTRLTVL.

The gene calls are TRBV7-2 and TRBJ1-3, with unresolved D. The CDR3 loop spans 16 amino acids. Between the trimmed V and J ends, which lost 1 base and 0 bases, there was a span of 10 bases. Germline values: CDR1 SGHTA, CDR2 FQGNSA. The DNA of the CDR3 is TGTGCCAGCAGCTTAGGGCCGATCAGCTCTGGAAACACCATATATTTT. Its protein product is CASSLGPISSGNTIYF.

The chain couples TRBV4-2 to TRBJ2-7; tentatively, D is TRBD2 (6 bases). Trimming removed 6 bases at V and 5 bases at J, with 20 bases between. The V gene's germline CDR1 is LGHNA and CDR2 YNFKEQ. The CDR3 has 15 amino acids. CDR3 in amino acids: CASREGLGGVHEQYF. In nucleotides, the CDR3 is TGTGCCAGCAGGGAAGGGCTGGGGGGAGTCCACGAGCAGTACTTC.

This chain joins TRBV11-2 and TRBJ2-7; no clear D. Germline CDR1 is SGHAT and CDR2 is FQNNGV. V gave up 1 base and J gave up 4 bases, with 8 bases separating them. The CDR3 covers 13 residues. The CDR3 reads CASSLVEAYEQYF. For the CDR3, the DNA is TGTGCCAGCAGCTTAGTTGAGGCGTACGAGCAGTACTTC.

The chain links TRBV29-1 to TRBJ2-7, with TRBD1 matching 8 bases. There are 12 residues in the CDR3. Germline CDR1 reads SQVTM; CDR2 reads ANQGSEA. Germline trimming cut 7 bases from V and 7 bases from J; bases unmatched to any gene: 9. CDR3 amino acids: CSGKQGAEEQYF. The DNA of the CDR3 is TGCAGCGGTAAGCAGGGGGCTGAGGAGCAGTACTTC.

This chain connects TRBV5-5 to TRBJ2-3; 10 bases align to TRBD2. V lost 4 bases to trimming and J lost 5 bases; unmatched junction nucleotides: 10. Germline CDR1 SGHKS, CDR2 YYEKEE (reference sequence). This CDR3 contains 16 residues. Here the CDR3 reads CASSQIAGGLVDTQYF. The CDR3 DNA sequence: TGTGCCAGCAGCCAAATAGCGGGAGGATTGGTAGATACGCAGTATTTT. Full variable domain (outside the CDR3, taken from reference TRBV5-5 and TRBJ2-3): DAGVTQSPTHLIKTRGQQVTLRCSPISGHKSVSWYQQVLGQGPQFIFQYYEKEERGRGNFPDRFSARQFPNYSSELNVNALLLGDSALYLCASSQIAGGLVDTQYFGPGTRLTVL.

V and J are TRBV6-1 and TRBJ1-5; D is perhaps TRBD1 (6 bases). Trimming removed 3 bases from V and 7 bases from J, with 19 bases in between. In germline, CDR1 is MNHNS, CDR2 SASEGT. The CDR3 extends over 16 amino acids. The CDR3 region is CASSDPIGGAGQPQHF. CDR3 bases: TGTGCCAGCAGTGACCCAATCGGGGGGGCTGGGCAGCCCCAGCATTTT.

This sequence joins TRBV6-1 and TRBJ2-6, with a possible D match to TRBD1 (5 bases). This CDR3 comprises 18 residues. The V end lost 2 bases, the J end lost 1 base, and 15 bases lay between the germline ends. CDR1 MNHNS and CDR2 SASEGT come from the germline V gene. The CDR3 DNA reads TGTGCCAGCAGTGAACGTGTCAGGGTCGCTTCTGGGGCCAACGTCCTGACTTTC. Its protein is CASSERVRVASGANVLTF.

V gene TRBV19 combines with J gene TRBJ2-1; 10 bases are a match to TRBD2. Germline CDR1 is LNHDA and CDR2 is SQIVND (reference sequence). V shed 3 bases, J shed 8 bases, and the junction held 7 bases outside the gene matches. The CDR3 has 15 amino acids. The CDR3 protein is CASSIGVAGGDEQFF. In DNA, the CDR3 is TGTGCCAGTAGTATTGGGGTAGCGGGAGGCGATGAGCAGTTCTTC. The whole variable domain, remainder taken from reference TRBV19 and TRBJ2-1, is DGGITQSPKYLFRKEGQNVTLSCEQNLNHDAMYWYRQDPGQGLRLIYYSQIVNDFQKGDIAEGYSVSREKKESFPLTVTSAQKNPTAFYLCASSIGVAGGDEQFFGPGTRLTVL.

J is TRBJ2-1 and V is TRBV15, with 13 bases identical to TRBD2. Germline-derived CDR1 and CDR2 are LNHNV and YYDKDF (reference sequence). This CDR3 contains 15 residues. V lost 5 bases, J lost 6 bases, and 4 bases stayed unmatched. CDR3 DNA sequence: TGTGCCACCAGCGGGGGACTAGCGGGAACCAATGAGCAGTTCTTC. Translation gives CATSGGLAGTNEQFF.

The rearrangement joins TRBV5-1 to TRBJ2-1, with 13 bases aligning to TRBD2. The length of the CDR3 is 16 residues. The V gene's germline CDR1 is SGHRS and CDR2 YFSETQ. The junction had 10 bases not matched to a gene; V was cut back by 6 bases and J by 7 bases. In DNA form, the CDR3 reads TGCGCCAGCACCGGACTAGCGGGGGCCTCGGGGAATGAGCAGTTCTTC. Encoded protein: CASTGLAGASGNEQFF.

This sequence joins TRBV7-2 and TRBJ1-2, with D perhaps matching TRBD1 (6 bases). This CDR3 contains 14 residues. Germline CDR1 is SGHTA and CDR2 is FQGNSA. V was cut by 5 bases and J by 4 bases, with 14 bases left in between. The CDR3 region has the DNA TGTGCCAGCAGCCCAGGGGACCTCGGCTATGGCTACACCTTC. It encodes CASSPGDLGYGYTF.

The gene calls are TRBV6-6 and TRBJ1-4, with 8 bases fitting TRBD1. There are 14 residues in the CDR3. In germline, CDR1 is MNHNY, CDR2 SVGAGI (reference sequence). Unmatched junction bases numbered 7, after V lost 6 bases and J lost 7 bases. The CDR3 DNA follows: TGTGCCAGCAGCGTGACAGGGGAGAGTGAAAAACTGTTTTTT. Its translation: CASSVTGESEKLFF.